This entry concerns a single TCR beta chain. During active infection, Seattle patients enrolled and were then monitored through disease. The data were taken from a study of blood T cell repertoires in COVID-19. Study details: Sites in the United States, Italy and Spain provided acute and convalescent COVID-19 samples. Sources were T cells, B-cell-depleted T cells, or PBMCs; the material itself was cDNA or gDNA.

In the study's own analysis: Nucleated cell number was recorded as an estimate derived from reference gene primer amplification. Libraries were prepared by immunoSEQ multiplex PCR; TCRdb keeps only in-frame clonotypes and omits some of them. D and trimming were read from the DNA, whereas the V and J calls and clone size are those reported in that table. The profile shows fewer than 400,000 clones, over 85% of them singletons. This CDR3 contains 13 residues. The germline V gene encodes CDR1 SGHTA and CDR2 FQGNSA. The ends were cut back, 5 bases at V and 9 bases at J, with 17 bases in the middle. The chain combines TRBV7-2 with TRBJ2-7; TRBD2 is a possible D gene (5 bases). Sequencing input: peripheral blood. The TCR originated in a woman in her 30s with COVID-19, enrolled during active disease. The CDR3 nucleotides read TGTGCCAGCAGCCCGCCCTCGGAGGTCGGGCAGTACTTC. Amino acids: CASSPPSEVGQYF.